The 18 T cell receptor beta chains presented below share a single source sample, sequenced in a study of ipilimumab plus nivolumab after autologous stem cell transplantation. Produced via immunoSEQ multiplex PCR; TCRdb's table is partial and in-frame only. Of tens of thousands of clones in the sample, over 80% were seen once. This sample comprised PBMCs, obtained in a trial of ipilimumab plus nivolumab as post-transplant consolidation. The receptors stem from a male donor with diffuse large B-cell lymphoma.

V and J are TRBV7-2 and TRBJ2-2; 12 bases fit TRBD2. The germline V gene has CDR1 SGHTA and CDR2 FQGNSA. This CDR3 comprises 17 residues. The trim removed 5 bases at V and 5 bases at J, leaving 9 bases unmatched. For the CDR3, the DNA is TGTGCCAGCAGCGGACTAGCGGGGATTCCGATGACCGGGGAGCTGTTTTTT. This encodes CASSGLAGIPMTGELFF.

The chain carries TRBV9 and TRBJ1-3; D is ambiguous. Trimming removed 4 bases at V and 6 bases at J, with 14 bases between. Looked up from germline, CDR1 is SGDLS and CDR2 is YYNGEE. The CDR3 length is 14 residues. CDR3 DNA sequence: TGTGCCAGCAGCCGCCTCGCAAGAGAAAACACCATATATTTT. The encoded protein is CASSRLARENTIYF.

V is TRBV7-9 and J is TRBJ1-2; a weak D match, TRBD1 (6 bases). CDR3 length equals 14 residues. Germline V lookup: CDR1 SEHNR, CDR2 FQNEAQ (reference sequence). V shed 1 base and J shed 6 bases, with 12 bases lying between them. CDR3 bases: TGTGCCAGCAGCTTAGGGGGGGCGCGACATGGCTACACCTTC. Translated, it gives CASSLGGARHGYTF.

V is TRBV4-1 and J is TRBJ2-7, with D perhaps matching TRBD1 (5 bases). Trimming stripped 7 bases from V and 3 bases from J, with 19 bases between. From germline, CDR1 is MGHRA and CDR2 YSYEKL. The CDR3 runs 15 residues. CDR3 nucleotides: TGCGCCAGCACCAGTCAGCAGGGTAATTTCTACGAGCAGTACTTC. Amino acids: CASTSQQGNFYEQYF.

The gene calls are TRBV6-1 and TRBJ1-2; 7 bases fit TRBD1. V lost 0 bases, J lost 4 bases, and 8 bases stayed unmatched. This CDR3 has 16 residues. Per germline, CDR1 MNHNS and CDR2 SASEGT. In nucleotides, the CDR3 is TGTGCCAGCAGTGAAGCCCATTCGGGACAGCCCTATGGCTACACCTTC. It is translated as CASSEAHSGQPYGYTF.

The chain couples TRBV10-3 to TRBJ2-7, with 12 bases lining up with TRBD2. The CDR3 consists of 14 residues. V lost 3 bases, J lost 6 bases, and 3 bases stayed unmatched. Germline V gene lookup returns CDR1 ENHRY and CDR2 SYGVKD. CDR3 sequence reads: CAISETSGGSEQYF. The CDR3 DNA follows: TGTGCCATCAGTGAAACTAGCGGGGGGAGCGAGCAGTACTTC.

This clone appeared a few times. The chain carries TRBV7-8 and TRBJ1-2, with TRBD1 matching over 7 bases. There are 13 residues in the CDR3. V shed 5 bases, J shed 4 bases, and the junction held 4 bases outside the gene matches. In germline, CDR1 is SGHVS, CDR2 FQNEAQ. This chain's CDR3 is CASSPGTAYGYTF. The CDR3, as DNA: TGTGCCAGCAGCCCTGGGACAGCCTATGGCTACACCTTC.

This sequence joins TRBV4-3 and TRBJ2-5, with 12 bases identical to TRBD2. Unmatched junction bases numbered 10, after V lost 0 bases and J lost 2 bases. Germline loops: CDR1 LGHNA, CDR2 YSLEER. The CDR3 is 19 amino acids. The CDR3 protein is CASSQDSPLLAGGQETQYF. The CDR3 DNA reads as TGCGCCAGCAGCCAAGATAGCCCCTTACTAGCGGGGGGTCAAGAGACCCAGTACTTC.

This clone was detected once. V usage is TRBV18 and J usage is TRBJ1-5; 11 bases match TRBD1. The V segment lost 1 base and the J segment 2 bases; nucleotides outside the gene matches: 7. Germline assignment: CDR1 KGHSH and CDR2 LQKENI. CDR3 size: 18 residues. In DNA form, the CDR3 reads TGTGCCAGCTCACCACAGGGACAGGGGGGTGGAGGCAATCAGCCCCAGCATTTT. It specifies CASSPQGQGGGGNQPQHF.

The chain uses TRBV11-3 and TRBJ2-1, with 8 positions matching TRBD2. This CDR3 has 14 residues. Germline CDR1 reads SGHNT; CDR2 reads YENEEA. The junction had 6 bases not matched to a gene; V was cut back by 5 bases and J by 6 bases. CDR3 DNA: TGTGCCAGCAGCCCCGGGGGGGCCCGCAATGAGCAGTTCTTC. Amino acids: CASSPGGARNEQFF.

The rearrangement joins TRBV19 to TRBJ1-2, with 10 bases fitting TRBD1. Trimming removed 1 base from V and 2 bases from J; junction bases left unmatched: 1. Germline values: CDR1 LNHDA, CDR2 SQIVND (reference sequence). The CDR3 extends over 15 amino acids. DNA of the CDR3: TGTGCCAGTAGTATAGCGGGACAGGGGAACTATGGCTACACCTTC. Amino acids: CASSIAGQGNYGYTF.

The chain recombines TRBV2 with TRBJ1-5; D is unclear. Trimming pared 10 bases from V and 2 bases from J, leaving 12 bases between. The CDR3 length is 13 residues. CDR1 is SNHLY and CDR2 is FYNNEI in the germline V gene. The CDR3 DNA follows: TGTGCCACAGGCTTTTCTGGCAATCAGCCCCAGCATTTT. It yields the protein CATGFSGNQPQHF.

The CDR3: CASSPGTVEETQYF. CDR3 in DNA: TGCGCCAGCAGCCCCGGGACAGTCGAAGAGACCCAGTACTTC. The chain employs TRBV5-1 and TRBJ2-5, with TRBD1 matching 7 bases. The CDR3 covers 14 residues. V was pared by 4 bases and J by 3 bases, with 6 bases of the junction left unmatched. Germline CDR1 and CDR2: SGHRS and YFSETQ.

This clone turned up a few times. V gene TRBV4-2 combines with J gene TRBJ1-2; no reliable D call. The germline V and J ends were trimmed by 0 bases and 4 bases, with 9 bases remaining between them. This CDR3 is built from 14 residues. Germline lookup yields CDR1 LGHNA and CDR2 YNFKEQ. The CDR3 loop reads CASSQDTRSYGYTF. CDR3 DNA: TGTGCCAGCAGCCAAGATACCAGGTCCTATGGCTACACCTTC.

The rearrangement uses TRBV6-5 and TRBJ2-6; D remains ambiguous. CDR3 size: 14 residues. V gave up 6 bases and J gave up 2 bases, with 8 bases separating them. Germline V gives CDR1 MNHEY, CDR2 SVGAGI. The CDR3 DNA is TGTGCCAGCAGCCTAAAGCCTGGGGCCAACGTCCTGACTTTC. Translated: CASSLKPGANVLTF.

The chain recombines TRBV28 with TRBJ1-5, with 7 bases matching TRBD1. J gave up 2 bases and V 4 bases, and 2 bases lay outside the gene matches. CDR1 is MDHEN, CDR2 SYDVKM, per germline. The CDR3 totals 14 residues. CDR3 nucleotide sequence: TGTGCCAGCAGTTCCGGACAGGGCAATCAGCCCCAGCATTTT. It translates to CASSSGQGNQPQHF.

The DNA for the CDR3 is TGTGCCAGCAGCTTAGCGCGACAGGGAGACGAGCAGTACTTC. Amino acids: CASSLARQGDEQYF. J is TRBJ2-7 and V is TRBV7-2, with 7 bases identical to TRBD1. CDR1 is SGHTA, CDR2 FQGNSA, per germline. The CDR3 is 14 amino acids. The V and J ends lost 0 bases and 5 bases, in that order; junction bases with no gene match: 4.

The genes are TRBV7-6 and TRBJ1-4; tentative D call: TRBD1 (5 bases). Trimming took off 6 bases at V and 7 bases at J, with 12 bases between the two ends. Germline CDR1 reads SGHVS; CDR2 reads FNYEAQ. The CDR3 is 13 residues long. DNA of the CDR3: TGTGCCAGCAGGTCGATGGGGGGTGAAAAACTGTTTTTT. Protein: CASRSMGGEKLFF.